This T cell receptor (beta chain) is from a study of blood T cell repertoires in COVID-19. V was trimmed by 5 bases and J by 1 base, leaving 12 bases between them. The CDR3 is 14 amino acids. CDR1 is SGHRS, CDR2 YFSETQ, per germline. As processed by the authors: It was from reference gene primer amplification that nucleated cell counts were estimated. Measured with immunoSEQ multiplex PCR; TCRdb has only the in-frame clones, and not every one. The DNA was the basis for D and trimming; V, J and clone size are from that table. The profile shows fewer than 120,000 clones, nearly 80% of them singletons. The sequencing input was peripheral blood. The origin of this receptor is a woman of 80 years or more with active or convalescent COVID-19. The chain couples TRBV5-1 to TRBJ1-1; TRBD1 might be the D (5 bases). The CDR3 sequence: CASRGSGSNTEAFF. In DNA, the CDR3 is TGCGCCAGCAGGGGTTCAGGGTCGAACACTGAAGCTTTCTTT.